This TCR beta chain was retrieved from a study of molecular identifiers for immune sequencing clone quantification. Germline loops: CDR1 MNHEY, CDR2 SVGAGI. The CDR3 contains 13 residues. Trimming removed 9 bases from V and 0 bases from J, with 11 bases in between. MiXCR, applied by TCRdb to the PCR reads, yields one record per CDR3 protein. The sample has some 680,000 distinct CDR3 sequences; 25% are singletons. The source of this sequence is a human donor in good health. Some libraries in this study had Jurkat cell RNA spiked in. The chain combines TRBV6-5 with TRBJ2-5; D uncertain. Input material: naive CD8+ T cells from blood, with Jurkat cell RNA spiked in. Documented subset: FACS-sorted CD8+CD4-CCR7+CD45RA+ naive T cells. CDR3 sequence: CASRAPYQETQYF. The CDR3 DNA is TGTGCCAGTAGAGCACCATACCAAGAGACCCAGTACTTC.